The present entry profiles one T cell receptor beta chain with its context. Its cognate antigen has yet to be identified. Base qualities are not at hand, and no much larger clone is one base apart. This entry comes from a study of preoperative IRX-2 immunotherapy in early breast cancer (dated by TCRdb to between 2017 and 2020). The method behind the library was the immunoSEQ multiplex PCR assay. TCRdb stores this immuneACCESS table with in-frame sequences only. Part of the clones is absent; in the studies checked, under half of the shortfall reflects unresolved V genes, and no reason is known for the rest. Counted in this sample were roughly 34,000 clones; about nine tenths of them appeared once. About 1.5% of the sample is in the top ten clones. Trimming takes 1 base off V and 2 bases off J; junction bases not matched to a gene: 7. The CDR3 covers 16 residues, taking in both the cysteine and the phenylalanine. Just CDR3 DNA is preserved here, 48 bases in frame from base 1. From the germline V gene, CDR1 is MGHRA and CDR2 is YSYEKL.

The treatment or condition tag for this specimen amounts to: preoperative locoregional IRX-2 cytokine immunotherapy. The samples were obtained from a phase Ib study that tested preoperative, locoregional IRX-2 cytokine immunotherapy designed to prime immune responses. The donors were early-stage breast cancer patients who were given IRX-2 prior to surgery. The source of this sequence is a human donor with breast cancer. The rearrangement combines TRBV4-1 with TRBJ2-7, with TRBD2 matching 8 junction bases. Material: tumor tissue, obtained after IRX-2 immunotherapy. The CDR3 is CASSQGLTGGAYEQYF. The sequenced DNA is TGCGCCAGCAGCCAAGGTCTAACGGGAGGGGCCTACGAGCAGTACTTC.